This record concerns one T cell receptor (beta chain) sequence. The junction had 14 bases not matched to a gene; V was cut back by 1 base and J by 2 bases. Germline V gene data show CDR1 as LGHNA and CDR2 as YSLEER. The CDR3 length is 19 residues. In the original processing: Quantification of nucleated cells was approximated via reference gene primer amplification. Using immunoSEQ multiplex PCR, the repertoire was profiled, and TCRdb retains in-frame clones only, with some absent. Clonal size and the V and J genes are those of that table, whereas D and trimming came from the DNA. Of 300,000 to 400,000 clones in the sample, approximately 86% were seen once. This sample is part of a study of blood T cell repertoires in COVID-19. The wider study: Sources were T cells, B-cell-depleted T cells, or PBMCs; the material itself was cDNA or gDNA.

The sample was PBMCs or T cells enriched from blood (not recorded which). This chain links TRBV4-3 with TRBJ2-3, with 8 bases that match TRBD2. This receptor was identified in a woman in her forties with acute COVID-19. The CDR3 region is CASSQGASGSGLPTDTQYF. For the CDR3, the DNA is TGCGCCAGCAGCCAAGGGGCTAGCGGGTCCGGCCTCCCCACAGATACGCAGTATTTT.